This entry lists 23 T cell receptor beta chains sequenced from one sample in a study of blood T cell repertoires in COVID-19. Only in-frame clones appear in the TCRdb table, and some are missing; sequencing was by immunoSEQ multiplex PCR. The sample shows about 72,000 clones, more than 85% of them seen only once. Sequencing was performed on peripheral blood. These receptors all stem from an older woman with active COVID-19.

The CDR3 nucleotides read TGTGCCATCAAGGACGGGACAGGGCCCGGGGAGCTGTTTTTT. This codes for CAIKDGTGPGELFF. The chain links TRBV10-3 to TRBJ2-2; 9 nucleotides agree with TRBD1. Losses at the gene ends were 7 bases for V and 6 bases for J; bases not matched to a gene: 6. Looked up from germline, CDR1 is ENHRY and CDR2 is SYGVKD. CDR3 length equals 14 residues.

This clone was counted once. J is TRBJ2-1 and V is TRBV28, with TRBD2 as a possible D gene (6 bases). V gave up 6 bases and J gave up 4 bases, with 10 bases separating them. Looked up from germline, CDR1 is MDHEN and CDR2 is SYDVKM. The CDR3 has 13 amino acids. The CDR3 spells CASRPAGYNEQFF. CDR3 bases: TGTGCCAGCAGGCCGGCGGGATACAATGAGCAGTTCTTC.

This chain joins TRBV2 and TRBJ2-7, with 10 bases fitting TRBD2. This CDR3 comprises 15 residues. V gave up 4 bases and J gave up 4 bases; unmatched junction bases: 7. Germline loops: CDR1 SNHLY, CDR2 FYNNEI. CDR3: CASSAGVAGGYEQYF. CDR3 bases: TGTGCCAGCAGTGCCGGGGTAGCGGGAGGTTACGAGCAGTACTTC. Using reference TRBV2 and TRBJ2-7 for the parts outside the CDR3, the full variable domain is EPEVTQTPSHQVTQMGQEVILRCVPISNHLYFYWYRQILGQKVEFLVSFYNNEISEKSEIFDDQFSVERPDGSNFTLKIRSTKLEDSAMYFCASSAGVAGGYEQYFGPGTRLTVT.

The V gene is TRBV6-2 or TRBV6-3, the J gene TRBJ2-5, with TRBD2 identical over 7 bases. V shed 5 bases and J 2 bases; nucleotides not matched to a gene: 11. The CDR3 is 16 residues long. Germline CDR1 and CDR2: MNHEY and SVGEGT. The CDR3 here is CASSLAVPSNQETQYF. CDR3 in DNA: TGTGCCAGCAGTCTAGCGGTGCCTAGTAATCAAGAGACCCAGTACTTC.

This chain joins TRBV3-1 (or the pseudogene TRBV3-2) and TRBJ2-7, with a weak D call TRBD2 (6 bases). CDR3 length equals 14 residues. Between the trimmed V and J ends, which lost 1 base and 1 base, there was a span of 8 bases. Germline CDR1 reads LGHDT; CDR2 reads YNNKEL (reference sequence). CDR3 protein: CASSQAAGSYEQYF. Here the CDR3 DNA reads TGTGCCAGCAGCCAAGCGGCGGGATCCTACGAGCAGTACTTC.

V and J are TRBV19 and TRBJ1-1, with D perhaps matching TRBD1 (6 bases). This CDR3 region has 15 residues. Trimming took 9 bases from V and 6 from J, leaving 23 bases between them. Germline CDR1 is LNHDA and CDR2 is SQIVND (reference sequence). CDR3 loop: CASRDTMLPVAEAFF. For the CDR3, the DNA is TGTGCCAGCAGGGACACCATGTTGCCGGTCGCTGAAGCTTTCTTT.

J is TRBJ2-7 and V is TRBV28; D unresolved. Trimming took off 6 bases at V and 5 bases at J, with 17 bases between the two ends. The CDR3 is 14 amino acids. From germline, CDR1 is MDHEN and CDR2 SYDVKM. CDR3 sequence: CASSSFSGFDEQYF. In DNA form, the CDR3 reads TGTGCCAGCAGCTCTTTCTCCGGGTTCGACGAGCAGTACTTC.

This clone was picked up one time. The gene calls are TRBV28 and TRBJ1-1; 8 bases are a match to TRBD1. The CDR3 has 14 amino acids. V lost 8 bases and J lost 4; bases outside the gene matches: 9. CDR1 MDHEN and CDR2 SYDVKM come from the germline V gene. CDR3 coding DNA: TGTGCCAGCTATACCCGGACAGGGTCCACTGAAGCTTTCTTT. It specifies CASYTRTGSTEAFF.

The V and J genes are TRBV28 and TRBJ1-5; 7 positions match TRBD1. The ends lost 7 bases at V and 4 bases at J; junction bases unmatched: 4. The CDR3 is made up of 13 amino acids. The V gene's germline CDR1 is MDHEN and CDR2 SYDVKM. The CDR3 loop reads CASTPTGNQPQHF. CDR3 coding DNA: TGTGCCAGCACCCCGACAGGGAATCAGCCCCAGCATTTT.

The chain has TRBV27 and TRBJ2-7, with D hard to call. The V end was cut by 5 bases, the J end by 2 bases, with 13 bases between. The CDR3 covers 14 residues. CDR1 and CDR2 (germline): MNHEY, SMNVEV (reference sequence). CDR3 loop: CASSRVPATYEQYF. In nucleotides, the CDR3 is TGTGCCAGCAGTCGGGTCCCAGCAACCTACGAGCAGTACTTC.

The genes are TRBV24-1 and TRBJ2-3, with 7 bases lining up with TRBD1. This CDR3 has 14 amino acids. V lost 5 bases, J lost 5 bases, and 6 bases stayed unmatched. The V gene's germline CDR1 is KGHDR and CDR2 SFDVKD. The DNA for the CDR3 is TGTGCCACCAGTGCGGGACAGACACAAGATACGCAGTATTTT. Its protein product is CATSAGQTQDTQYF.

This clone was recorded once. The chain is built from TRBV4-1 and TRBJ2-5; TRBD2 might be the D (5 bases). The CDR3 covers 16 residues. The V gene lost 3 bases and the J gene lost 5 bases, with 19 bases spanning the gap. Germline V gene sequence: CDR1 MGHRA, CDR2 YSYEKL. In nucleotides, the CDR3 is TGCGCCAGCAGCCAGGACTTGGGCCTATGGGTGGAGACCCAGTACTTC. Residues: CASSQDLGLWVETQYF.

CDR3 bases: TGTGCCAGCACCGTGGGACAGGGAGGTGGCTACACCTTC. Protein sequence: CASTVGQGGGYTF. The chain uses TRBV6-6 and TRBJ1-2, with 9 bases identical to TRBD1. CDR1 and CDR2 (germline): MNHNY, SVGAGI (reference sequence). With V trimmed by 7 bases and J by 7 bases, 7 bases remained unmatched. The CDR3 is made up of 13 amino acids.

The CDR3 DNA is TGTGCCAGCAGTTCCCCACAGGGTGGCTCCTACAATGAGCAGTTCTTC. It codes for CASSSPQGGSYNEQFF. The rearrangement links TRBV28 to TRBJ2-1, with D maybe TRBD1 (6 bases). This CDR3 has 16 residues. The V gene lost 4 bases and the J gene lost 0 bases, with 13 bases spanning the gap. The V gene's germline CDR1 is MDHEN and CDR2 SYDVKM.

The chain has TRBV19 and TRBJ2-2, with D possibly matching TRBD1 (6 bases). CDR1 is LNHDA and CDR2 is SQIVND in the germline V gene (reference sequence). The V end was cut by 2 bases, the J end by 6 bases, with 19 bases between. The CDR3 runs 17 residues. CDR3 nucleotides: TGTGCCAGTAGTATATACACAGGGTCTAGGGATTCCGGGGAGCTGTTTTTT. As protein: CASSIYTGSRDSGELFF.

The chain employs TRBV5-1 and TRBJ2-5; D not certain. The CDR3 loop spans 15 amino acids. V dropped 4 bases and J dropped 3 bases, with 16 bases sitting between them. Germline-derived CDR1 and CDR2 are SGHRS and YFSETQ. CDR3 residues: CASSLTPLAEETQYF. CDR3 nucleotide sequence: TGCGCCAGCAGCCTGACCCCCCTTGCGGAAGAGACCCAGTACTTC.

The chain couples TRBV15 to TRBJ1-5; 7 bases are shared with TRBD1. The V and J ends lost 0 bases and 4 bases, in that order; junction bases with no gene match: 3. This CDR3 is 15 amino acids long. Looked up from germline, CDR1 is LNHNV and CDR2 is YYDKDF (reference sequence). The CDR3 reads CATSRDKTGNQPQHF. CDR3 sequence (DNA): TGTGCCACCAGCAGAGATAAGACAGGGAATCAGCCCCAGCATTTT.

This clone was seen a few times. CDR3 nucleotide sequence: TGCGCCAGCAGCCAAGGGAGGGGATACTCTGGAAACACCATATATTTT. It is translated as CASSQGRGYSGNTIYF. V and J are TRBV4-1 and TRBJ1-3; the D gene is possibly TRBD1 (5 bases). V lost 1 base, J lost 0 bases, and 10 bases lay in between. The CDR3 spans 16 residues. Germline values: CDR1 MGHRA, CDR2 YSYEKL.

V and J are TRBV18 and TRBJ2-7, with a tentative D call TRBD2 (5 bases). Germline CDR1 and CDR2: KGHSH and LQKENI. The V end was cut by 5 bases, the J end by 1 base, with 12 bases between. CDR3 length: 14 amino acids. The CDR3 reads CASSRISGSYEQYF. CDR3 DNA sequence: TGTGCCAGCTCAAGGATTTCGGGGTCCTACGAGCAGTACTTC.

CDR3 residues: CASDPEIQETQYF. In DNA, the CDR3 is TGTGCCAGCGATCCGGAGATCCAAGAGACCCAGTACTTC. This sequence joins TRBV2 and TRBJ2-5; D ambiguous. The germline V gene encodes CDR1 SNHLY and CDR2 FYNNEI. V lost 8 bases to trimming and J lost 1 base, with 11 bases between them. The CDR3 spans 13 residues. Complete variable domain (other parts from reference TRBV2 and TRBJ2-5): EPEVTQTPSHQVTQMGQEVILRCVPISNHLYFYWYRQILGQKVEFLVSFYNNEISEKSEIFDDQFSVERPDGSNFTLKIRSTKLEDSAMYFCASDPEIQETQYFGPGTRLLVL.

This clone was seen only a few times. V and J are TRBV28 and TRBJ2-1; D uncertain. This CDR3 is built from 12 residues. V lost 6 bases and J 8 bases, leaving 11 bases between the germline ends. Germline V gene lookup returns CDR1 MDHEN and CDR2 SYDVKM. CDR3 sequence reads: CASRSAYHEQFF. In nucleotides, the CDR3 is TGTGCCAGCAGGTCAGCGTACCATGAGCAGTTCTTC.

The gene calls are TRBV12-3 or TRBV12-4 and TRBJ1-4; D gene uncertain. CDR3 length: 12 amino acids. The V end lost 7 bases, the J end lost 4 bases, and 7 bases lay between the germline ends. CDR3 DNA sequence: TGTGCCAGCAAAGGGAGTAATGAAAAACTGTTTTTT. It codes for CASKGSNEKLFF.

This clone was found once. This sequence joins TRBV6-5 and TRBJ2-7, with 13 positions matching TRBD2. V shed 5 bases and J 6 bases; nucleotides not matched to a gene: 7. From germline, CDR1 is MNHEY and CDR2 SVGAGI. The CDR3 length is 15 residues. The CDR3 reads CASSRRTSGRPEQYF. The DNA for the CDR3 is TGTGCCAGCAGTCGAAGGACTAGCGGGAGACCCGAGCAGTACTTC.